The rows below give T cell receptor beta chains drawn from one sample of a study of shared clonotypes between healthy human individuals. Method: immunoSEQ multiplex PCR; TCRdb's copy keeps in-frame clones and lacks some. This sample has about 1,900,000 clones, with less than 95% found just once. The source material was naive CD8+ T cells sorted from blood. The receptors here all came from a young man in good health. The CDR3 runs from the conserved cysteine through the conserved F or W. Fields, in order: CDR3 protein, CDR3 DNA, V gene, D gene, clone size, J gene. A D gene is named only where the DNA matches it firmly. The size field is filled for only some rows; it gives once, few, many or a size class.

CDR3: CASSLIGVQYNTEAFF
DNA: TGTGCCAGCAGTTTAATAGGAGTTCAGTATAACACTGAAGCTTTCTTT
V: TRBV27
D: -
size: -
J: TRBJ1-1

CDR3: CASSLIGEIYEQYF
DNA: TGTGCCAGCAGCTTAATTGGTGAGATCTACGAGCAGTACTTC
V: TRBV7-8
D: -
size: -
J: TRBJ2-7

CDR3: CASSLDWRNYGYTF
DNA: TGTGCCAGCAGCTTAGATTGGAGGAACTATGGCTACACCTTC
V: TRBV11-2
D: -
size: once
J: TRBJ1-2

CDR3: CASSTDRTDTIYF
DNA: TGTGCCAGCAGCACCGACAGGACGGACACCATATATTTT
V: TRBV7-8
D: -
size: -
J: TRBJ1-3

CDR3: CASSFRPGQGASGANVLTF
DNA: TGTGCCAGCAGCTTTCGACCGGGACAGGGGGCGTCCGGGGCCAACGTCCTGACTTTC
V: TRBV7-9
D: TRBD1
size: -
J: TRBJ2-6

CDR3: CAIRDRLAGVSYEQYF
DNA: TGTGCCATCAGGGATCGACTAGCGGGGGTTTCCTACGAGCAGTACTTC
V: TRBV10-3
D: TRBD2
size: -
J: TRBJ2-7

CDR3: CASSPLQGVGYEQYF
DNA: TGTGCCAGCAGCCCCTTACAGGGGGTGGGCTACGAGCAGTACTTC
V: TRBV7-9
D: TRBD1
size: -
J: TRBJ2-7

CDR3: CASSLETGDGYTF
DNA: TGCGCCAGCAGCTTGGAGACAGGGGATGGCTACACCTTC
V: TRBV5-1
D: TRBD1
size: many
J: TRBJ1-2

CDR3: CASSQVLDNYEQYF
DNA: TGCGCCAGCAGCCAAGTGCTGGACAACTACGAGCAGTACTTC
V: TRBV4-3
D: -
size: -
J: TRBJ2-7

CDR3: CASRAGGNEQYF
DNA: TGTGCCAGCAGAGCAGGCGGGAACGAGCAGTACTTC
V: TRBV6-1
D: -
size: once
J: TRBJ2-7

CDR3: CASSYLRGELFF
DNA: TGTGCCAGCAGTTATTTGCGCGGGGAGCTGTTTTTT
V: TRBV6-5
D: -
size: -
J: TRBJ2-2

CDR3: CASSLVQNHYGYTF
DNA: TGTGCCAGCAGCTTGGTGCAGAACCACTATGGCTACACCTTC
V: TRBV5-8
D: -
size: once
J: TRBJ1-2

CDR3: CASSSGTETYGYTF
DNA: TGTGCCAGCAGCTCCGGGACAGAAACTTATGGCTACACCTTC
V: TRBV6-6
D: TRBD1
size: -
J: TRBJ1-2

CDR3: CASSPDGGDGYTF
DNA: TGTGCCAGCAGTCCCGACGGGGGTGATGGCTACACCTTC
V: TRBV28
D: -
size: -
J: TRBJ1-2

CDR3: CASSPTVGEHYGYTF
DNA: TGCGCCAGCAGCCCTACGGTTGGGGAACACTATGGCTACACCTTC
V: TRBV5-1
D: -
size: -
J: TRBJ1-2

CDR3: CASSLYRGQTYEQYF
DNA: TGTGCCAGCAGTTTATACCGCGGTCAAACCTACGAGCAGTACTTC
V: TRBV28
D: -
size: -
J: TRBJ2-7

CDR3: CASTLGYTQYF
DNA: TGTGCCAGTACCCTGGGGTATACGCAGTATTTT
V: TRBV19
D: -
size: -
J: TRBJ2-3

CDR3: CASSHEGETQYF
DNA: TGCGCCAGCAGCCATGAGGGGGAGACCCAGTACTTC
V: TRBV4-1
D: -
size: -
J: TRBJ2-5

CDR3: CASSVSSGGSMDEQFF
DNA: TGTGCCAGCAGCGTAAGTAGCGGGGGCTCCATGGATGAGCAGTTCTTC
V: TRBV9
D: TRBD2
size: once
J: TRBJ2-1

CDR3: CASSPIAGQIFEVNTGELFF
DNA: TGTGCCAGCTCCCCCATAGCGGGACAAATATTCGAGGTGAACACCGGGGAGCTGTTTTTT
V: TRBV18
D: TRBD2
size: -
J: TRBJ2-2

CDR3: CASSDADNEQFF
DNA: TGTGCCAGCAGTGATGCTGACAATGAGCAGTTCTTC
V: TRBV2
D: -
size: -
J: TRBJ2-1

CDR3: CSVWRRTEAFF
DNA: TGCAGCGTCTGGCGAAGGACTGAAGCTTTCTTT
V: TRBV29-1
D: -
size: once
J: TRBJ1-1

CDR3: CASSPDGGNQPQHF
DNA: TGTGCCAGCAGCCCGGACGGAGGCAATCAGCCCCAGCATTTT
V: TRBV5-5
D: -
size: -
J: TRBJ1-5

CDR3: CASSPSQVSYEQYF
DNA: TGTGCCAGCAGTCCAAGCCAGGTCTCCTACGAGCAGTACTTC
V: TRBV11-2
D: -
size: -
J: TRBJ2-7

CDR3: CASSLGRGETQYF
DNA: TGTGCCAGCAGCTTAGGGCGAGGGGAGACCCAGTACTTC
V: TRBV13
D: -
size: -
J: TRBJ2-5

CDR3: CASSQDPRQQFF
DNA: TGCGCCAGCAGCCAAGACCCCCGGCAGCAGTTCTTC
V: TRBV4-1
D: -
size: -
J: TRBJ2-1

CDR3: CASSQFPYEQYF
DNA: TGCGCCAGCAGTCAATTTCCCTACGAGCAGTACTTC
V: TRBV23-1
D: -
size: -
J: TRBJ2-7

CDR3: CASSLIGQADIQYF
DNA: TGTGCCAGCAGTTTAATTGGACAAGCGGACATTCAGTACTTC
V: TRBV27
D: -
size: -
J: TRBJ2-4

CDR3: CASSLGRGTEAFF
DNA: TGTGCCAGCAGCTTAGGCAGGGGCACTGAAGCTTTCTTT
V: TRBV11-3
D: -
size: -
J: TRBJ1-1

CDR3: CASSLARGGYEQYF
DNA: TGTGCCAGCTCCCTTGCTAGGGGGGGCTACGAGCAGTACTTC
V: TRBV18
D: -
size: -
J: TRBJ2-7

CDR3: CASIPQGYGNTEAFF
DNA: TGTGCCAGTATTCCTCAGGGATACGGGAACACTGAAGCTTTCTTT
V: TRBV19
D: -
size: -
J: TRBJ1-1

CDR3: CASSPGGNEKLFF
DNA: TGTGCCAGTAGTCCCGGGGGAAATGAAAAACTGTTTTTT
V: TRBV19
D: -
size: -
J: TRBJ1-4

CDR3: CAAHAGVRGYTF
DNA: TGTGCCGCCCATGCAGGGGTTAGAGGCTACACCTTC
V: TRBV30
D: -
size: -
J: TRBJ1-2

CDR3: CASSPMGQSANQPQHF
DNA: TGTGCCAGCAGCCCCATGGGACAGTCAGCGAATCAGCCCCAGCATTTT
V: TRBV16
D: TRBD1
size: -
J: TRBJ1-5

CDR3: CASTLLEARDYGYTF
DNA: TGTGCCAGCACCCTGCTAGAGGCCCGGGACTATGGCTACACCTTC
V: TRBV28
D: -
size: -
J: TRBJ1-2

CDR3: CASAYMGQGNQPQHF
DNA: TGTGCCAGCGCGTACATGGGACAGGGCAATCAGCCCCAGCATTTT
V: TRBV6-6
D: TRBD1
size: once
J: TRBJ1-5

CDR3: CASSQEAGGPGTGELFF
DNA: TGCGCCAGCAGCCAGGAAGCGGGAGGGCCGGGAACCGGGGAGCTGTTTTTT
V: TRBV4-3
D: TRBD2
size: -
J: TRBJ2-2

CDR3: CSVEQGLGTDTQYF
DNA: TGCAGCGTAGAACAGGGGCTGGGCACAGATACGCAGTATTTT
V: TRBV29-1
D: TRBD1
size: -
J: TRBJ2-3

CDR3: CASSQGVAGGETDTQYF
DNA: TGCGCCAGCAGCCAAGGGGTAGCGGGAGGGGAAACAGATACGCAGTATTTT
V: TRBV4-3
D: TRBD2
size: -
J: TRBJ2-3